This T cell receptor beta chain was sequenced in a study of T cells in Graves' hyperthyroidism and ophthalmopathy. Study results and limitations: Most expanded thyroid clonotypes above 0.001 recurred in blood.

With a duration under 2 months, the hyperthyroidism was newly diagnosed in patients aged 18 to 65. Clinicians diagnosed patients from clinical symptoms, serum thyroxine and TRAb, thyroid ultrasound and orbital computed tomography. This CDR3 contains 18 residues. The germline gives CDR1 WSHSY, CDR2 SAAADI. V was clipped by 5 bases and J by 2 bases; unmatched bases: 15. Amplification of TCR beta CDR3 regions used RNA as the template. HTBI primers drove first-round RT-PCR of the TCR CDR3. One entry per CDR3 protein, called by TCRdb with MiXCR from the multiplex PCR reads. The data show about 95,000 distinct CDR3 sequences, with around 40% seen just once and roughly 10% held by the top ten. A note on this clonotype: Its antigen is as yet unknown.

Sequencing was performed on peripheral blood or thyroid tissue (not recorded which). J is TRBJ2-3 and V is TRBV10-2; 8 nucleotides align to TRBD2. The sequence was obtained from a woman in her 30s with Graves' hyperthyroidism. The CDR3 DNA follows: TGCGCCAGCAGTTTTAGACCCCTAGCGCGGGAGGACACAGATACGCAGTATTTT. Its translation is CASSFRPLAREDTDTQYF.